Listed here are 18 T cell receptor beta chains from one sample, sequenced in a study of blood T cell repertoires in COVID-19. Only in-frame clones appear in the TCRdb table, and some are missing; sequencing was by immunoSEQ multiplex PCR. The data hold roughly 150,000 clones, with over 75% observed a single time. The sequenced sample consisted of PBMCs or T cells enriched from blood (not recorded which). The source of these receptors is a woman aged 35 to 49 with acute COVID-19.

The chain recombines TRBV28 with TRBJ1-2; 8 positions match TRBD1. From germline, CDR1 is MDHEN and CDR2 SYDVKM. J gave up 6 bases and V 6 bases, and 12 bases lay outside the gene matches. This CDR3 has 15 amino acids. The CDR3 DNA is TGTGCCAGCAGCCCCGGTCAAGCAGGGGGCCATGGCTACACCTTC. Amino acids: CASSPGQAGGHGYTF.

The V and J genes are TRBV7-9 and TRBJ2-1; 7 positions agree with TRBD2. The germline V gene has CDR1 SEHNR and CDR2 FQNEAQ (reference sequence). The CDR3 has 15 amino acids. V lost 1 base and J lost 7; bases outside the gene matches: 7. DNA for the CDR3: TGTGCCAGCAGCTTAGGTGTGACTAGCTTAAATGAGCAGTTCTTC. Translating it yields CASSLGVTSLNEQFF. The complete variable domain, with remaining parts taken from reference TRBV7-9 and TRBJ2-1, reads DTGVSQNPRHKITKRGQNVTFRCDPISEHNRLYWYRQTLGQGPEFLTYFQNEAQLEKSRLLSDRFSAERPKGSFSTLEIQRTEQGDSAMYLCASSLGVTSLNEQFFGPGTRLTVL.

The chain employs TRBV6-5 and TRBJ1-2, with D maybe TRBD1 (5 bases). This CDR3 has 14 residues. V lost 5 bases to trimming and J lost 4 bases, with 14 bases between them. CDR1 and CDR2 (germline): MNHEY, SVGAGI. The CDR3 DNA is TGTGCCAGCAGTAGCGGGACGGGACGCTATGGCTACACCTTC. This gives the protein CASSSGTGRYGYTF.

The CDR3 DNA is TGCGCCAGCAGCTTGGGGGGCAGGGTAGAAGCTTTCTTT. Translation gives CASSLGGRVEAFF. The chain carries TRBV5-1 and TRBJ1-1; TRBD1 is a possible D gene (5 bases). This CDR3 spans 13 amino acids. Germline lookup yields CDR1 SGHRS and CDR2 YFSETQ. Trimming left V 0 bases short and J 8 bases short, with 11 bases between.

The V gene is TRBV10-3, the J gene TRBJ1-2, with a weak D call TRBD1 (6 bases). The CDR3 consists of 13 residues. Germline CDR1 ENHRY, CDR2 SYGVKD. V lost 4 bases and J 3 bases, leaving 9 bases between the germline ends. The chain's CDR3 is CAISGRTDYGYTF. CDR3 bases: TGTGCCATCAGTGGCCGGACAGACTATGGCTACACCTTC.

The CDR3 DNA follows: TGCAGCGTTGATGGACAGGGGGCAAGGGGCTACACCTTC. Translated, it gives CSVDGQGARGYTF. This chain links TRBV29-1 with TRBJ1-2; 11 bases fit TRBD1. With V trimmed by 3 bases and J by 8 bases, 5 bases remained unmatched. Germline V lookup: CDR1 SQVTM, CDR2 ANQGSEA. This CDR3 has 13 amino acids.

The chain links TRBV13 to TRBJ2-1; TRBD2 might be the D (5 bases). This CDR3 contains 15 residues. Trimming left V 5 bases short and J 0 bases short, with 11 bases between. Germline V gene data show CDR1 as PRHDT and CDR2 as FYEKMQ (reference sequence). The DNA of the CDR3 is TGTGCCAGCAGCCGCGGGTATGACTCCTACAATGAGCAGTTCTTC. Its protein product is CASSRGYDSYNEQFF.

This clone was observed once. The chain has TRBV10-3 and TRBJ1-3; D is ambiguous. Trimming removed 1 base from V and 1 base from J, with 8 bases in between. The CDR3 is 15 residues long. The germline CDR1 and CDR2 sequences are ENHRY and SYGVKD. The CDR3 DNA follows: TGTGCCATCAGTGAGTTTGGAGGTTCTGGAAACACCATATATTTT. Translation: CAISEFGGSGNTIYF.

The chain uses TRBV12-3 or TRBV12-4 and TRBJ1-2; D is uncertain. V lost 6 bases and J lost 8, with 13 bases in between. The CDR3 spans 12 residues. In DNA, the CDR3 is TGTGCCAGCAGGGGCGGGTCTGGAGGCTACACCTTC. This codes for CASRGGSGGYTF.

This clone appeared once. The V and J genes are TRBV6-2 or TRBV6-3 and TRBJ2-7; tentative D call: TRBD2 (6 bases). The CDR3 length is 13 residues. CDR1 is MNHEY and CDR2 is SVGEGT in the germline V gene. Trimming pared 5 bases from V and 13 bases from J, leaving 21 bases between. CDR3 sequence: CASSGGTSLNNYF. In nucleotides, the CDR3 is TGTGCCAGCAGTGGGGGGACCTCTCTTAACAACTACTTC.

This clone was detected once. The chain couples TRBV30 to TRBJ2-3, with a weak D call TRBD2 (6 bases). Germline CDR1 and CDR2: GTSNPN and SVGIG (reference sequence). V lost 0 bases and J 5 bases, leaving 9 bases between the germline ends. The CDR3 is made up of 13 amino acids. CDR3: CAWSVSGVDTQYF. The CDR3 DNA reads TGTGCCTGGAGTGTTTCGGGGGTAGATACGCAGTATTTT.

The rearrangement joins TRBV6-1 to TRBJ1-2; 9 bases line up with TRBD1. Germline trimming cut 0 bases from V and 12 bases from J; bases unmatched to any gene: 5. The CDR3 length is 13 residues. CDR1 is MNHNS and CDR2 is SASEGT in the germline V gene. The CDR3 reads CASSEARDRVNTF. The CDR3 nucleotides read TGTGCCAGCAGTGAAGCCCGGGACAGGGTCAACACCTTC.

The V call is TRBV6-5, the J call TRBJ2-3; D is perhaps TRBD2 (6 bases). V was shortened by 7 bases and J by 2 bases, with 16 bases between the two germline ends. From germline, CDR1 is MNHEY and CDR2 SVGAGI. The CDR3 consists of 15 residues. The CDR3 sequence is CASTPRGRNTDTQYF. The CDR3 nucleotides are TGTGCCAGCACCCCACGGGGGAGAAACACAGATACGCAGTATTTT.

This clone was recorded many times. The genes are TRBV5-6 and TRBJ2-5; a possible D gene is TRBD2 (5 bases). V lost 4 bases, J lost 5 bases, and 9 bases lay in between. The germline V gene encodes CDR1 SGHDT and CDR2 YYEEEE. The CDR3 is made up of 12 amino acids. The chain's CDR3 is CASSRGEETQYF. The CDR3 DNA is TGTGCCAGCAGCCGTGGGGAGGAGACCCAGTACTTC.

This clone occurred once. This rearrangement joins TRBV6-5 to TRBJ2-7; 10 nucleotides align to TRBD1. The CDR3 sequence is 15 residues long. V dropped 4 bases and J dropped 5; count of bases not matched to a gene: 8. The germline V gene has CDR1 MNHEY and CDR2 SVGAGI. CDR3 sequence reads: CASSSGRTGGNEQYF. The CDR3 bases are TGTGCCAGCAGTTCCGGCCGGACAGGGGGGAACGAGCAGTACTTC.

The gene calls are TRBV6-5 and TRBJ2-1; D is perhaps TRBD2 (6 bases). The CDR3 length is 14 residues. Germline CDR1 reads MNHEY; CDR2 reads SVGAGI. Trimming removed 6 bases at V and 5 bases at J, with 14 bases between. This CDR3 reads CASSRLVNNNEQFF. The CDR3 DNA is TGTGCCAGCAGCCGACTAGTTAATAACAATGAGCAGTTCTTC.

The gene calls are TRBV7-9 and TRBJ2-1, with 10 bases matching TRBD2. After removal of 5 bases from V and 7 bases from J, the junction contained 8 bases not matched to a gene. Per germline, CDR1 SEHNR and CDR2 FQNEAQ (reference sequence). The CDR3 runs 15 residues. The CDR3 nucleotides read TGTGCCAGCAGCCTGGGACTAGCGCTCGTGAATGAGCAGTTCTTC. It translates to CASSLGLALVNEQFF.

The sample holds a few counts of this clone. The chain carries TRBV30 and TRBJ1-2; D gene ambiguous. Germline V lookup: CDR1 GTSNPN, CDR2 SVGIG (reference sequence). Deletions cut 4 bases from V and 5 bases from J, with 14 bases between. The CDR3 consists of 13 residues. The CDR3 coding sequence is TGTGCCTGGAAGCCGAGGGTTCGGTATGGCTACACCTTC. It yields the protein CAWKPRVRYGYTF.